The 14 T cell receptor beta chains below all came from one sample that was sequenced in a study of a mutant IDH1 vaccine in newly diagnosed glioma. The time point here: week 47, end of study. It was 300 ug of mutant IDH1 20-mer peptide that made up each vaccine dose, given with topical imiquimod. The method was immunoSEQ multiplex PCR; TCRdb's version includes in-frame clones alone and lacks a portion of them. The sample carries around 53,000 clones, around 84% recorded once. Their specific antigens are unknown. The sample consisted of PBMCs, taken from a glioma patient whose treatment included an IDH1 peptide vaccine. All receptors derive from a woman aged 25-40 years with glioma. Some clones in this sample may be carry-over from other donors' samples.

The CDR3 nucleotides read TGTGCCAGCAGGGGGGACAGTGGGGCCAACGTCCTGACTTTC. It is translated as CASRGDSGANVLTF. This chain links TRBV2 with TRBJ2-6; 7 nucleotides agree with TRBD1. Germline V lookup: CDR1 SNHLY, CDR2 FYNNEI. V dropped 6 bases and J dropped 3; count of bases not matched to a gene: 2. The CDR3 spans 14 residues.

The CDR3 DNA sequence: TGTGCCATCAGCCTCTCCTACAATGAGCAGTTCTTC. As protein: CAISLSYNEQFF. The rearrangement links TRBV10-3 to TRBJ2-1, with no clear D. Germline CDR1 is ENHRY and CDR2 is SYGVKD. The V and J ends lost 6 bases and 0 bases respectively, with 3 bases between them. The CDR3 consists of 12 residues.

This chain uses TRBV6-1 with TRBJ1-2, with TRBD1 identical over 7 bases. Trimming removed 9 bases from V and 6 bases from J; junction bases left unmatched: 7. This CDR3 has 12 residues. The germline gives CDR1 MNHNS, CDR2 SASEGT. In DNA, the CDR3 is TGTGCCAGTAACAGGGGATCGGATGGCTACACCTTC. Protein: CASNRGSDGYTF.

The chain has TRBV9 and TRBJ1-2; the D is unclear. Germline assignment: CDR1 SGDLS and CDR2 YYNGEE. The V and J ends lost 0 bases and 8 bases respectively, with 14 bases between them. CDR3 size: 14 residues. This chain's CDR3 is CASSVGTEPSGYTF. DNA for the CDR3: TGTGCCAGCAGCGTAGGAACGGAACCTTCGGGCTACACCTTC.

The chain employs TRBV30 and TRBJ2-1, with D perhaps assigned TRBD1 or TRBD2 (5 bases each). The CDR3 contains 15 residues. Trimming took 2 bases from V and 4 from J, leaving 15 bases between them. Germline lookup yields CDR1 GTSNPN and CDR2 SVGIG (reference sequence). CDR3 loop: CAWSLGPSTYNEQFF. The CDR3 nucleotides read TGTGCCTGGAGTCTGGGACCCTCGACATACAATGAGCAGTTCTTC.

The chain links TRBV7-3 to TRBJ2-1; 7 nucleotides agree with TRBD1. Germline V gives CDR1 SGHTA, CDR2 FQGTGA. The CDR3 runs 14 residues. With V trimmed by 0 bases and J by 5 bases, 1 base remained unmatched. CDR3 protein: CASSLTTGNNEQFF. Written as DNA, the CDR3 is TGTGCCAGCAGCTTAACGACAGGGAACAATGAGCAGTTCTTC.

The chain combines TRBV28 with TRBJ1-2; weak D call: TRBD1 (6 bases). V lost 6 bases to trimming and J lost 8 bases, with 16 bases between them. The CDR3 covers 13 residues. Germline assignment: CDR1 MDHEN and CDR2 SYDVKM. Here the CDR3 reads CASSPTGSLGYTF. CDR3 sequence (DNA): TGTGCCAGCAGCCCGACAGGTTCTCTAGGCTACACCTTC.

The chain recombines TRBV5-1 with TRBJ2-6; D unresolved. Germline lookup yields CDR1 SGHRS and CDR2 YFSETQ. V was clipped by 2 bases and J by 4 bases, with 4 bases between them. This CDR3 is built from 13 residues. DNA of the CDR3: TGCGCCAGCAGCTTAAGAGGGGCCAACGTCCTGACTTTC. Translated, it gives CASSLRGANVLTF.

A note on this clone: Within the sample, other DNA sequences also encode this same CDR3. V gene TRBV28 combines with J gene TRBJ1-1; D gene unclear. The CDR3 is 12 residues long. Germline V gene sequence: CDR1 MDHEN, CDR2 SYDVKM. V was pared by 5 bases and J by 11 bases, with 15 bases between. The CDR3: CASSRSLLEAFF. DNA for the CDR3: TGTGCCAGCAGTCGCAGCCTGTTGGAGGCTTTCTTT.

CDR3 sequence (DNA): TGCAGCGTTGAAGATACTGGCGAGCAGTACTTC. This sequence encodes CSVEDTGEQYF. The chain joins TRBV29-1 to TRBJ2-7; D is undetermined. Trimming cost V 0 bases and J 6 bases, with 6 bases left between them. Germline assignment: CDR1 SQVTM and CDR2 ANQGSEA. This CDR3 has 11 amino acids.

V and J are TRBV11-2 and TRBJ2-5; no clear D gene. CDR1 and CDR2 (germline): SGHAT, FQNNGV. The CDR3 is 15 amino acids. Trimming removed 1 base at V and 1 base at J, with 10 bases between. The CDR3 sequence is CASSLGLRVQETQYF. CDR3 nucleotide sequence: TGTGCCAGCAGCTTAGGCCTCAGAGTCCAAGAGACCCAGTACTTC.

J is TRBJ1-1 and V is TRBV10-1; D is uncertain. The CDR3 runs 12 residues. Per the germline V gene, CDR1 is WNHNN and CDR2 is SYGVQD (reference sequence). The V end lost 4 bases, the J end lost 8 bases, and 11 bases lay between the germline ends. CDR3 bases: TGCGCCAGCAGTGGAAGCTCTTGGGAAGCTTTCTTT. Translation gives CASSGSSWEAFF.

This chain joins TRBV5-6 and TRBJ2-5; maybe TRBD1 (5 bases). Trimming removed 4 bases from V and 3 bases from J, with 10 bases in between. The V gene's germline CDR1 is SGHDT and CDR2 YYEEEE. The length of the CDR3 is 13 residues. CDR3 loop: CASSTIGEETQYF. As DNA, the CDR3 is TGTGCCAGCAGCACCATAGGGGAAGAGACCCAGTACTTC.

CDR3 coding DNA: TGTGCCAGCAGTGAAAATTACAGGGTCTCCTACGAGCAGTACTTC. Translated: CASSENYRVSYEQYF. The V gene is TRBV6-1, the J gene TRBJ2-7; TRBD1 is a possible D gene (6 bases). The CDR3 runs 15 residues. CDR1 is MNHNS and CDR2 is SASEGT in the germline V gene. V was pared by 2 bases and J by 0 bases, with 11 bases between.